These T cell receptor beta chains were read from a single sample in a study of human T cells and chemical hapten exposure. TCRdb reanalysed the RACE reads using MiXCR and keeps one entry per CDR3 protein. This table has about 120,000 distinct CDR3 sequences, 12% to 15% appearing once. Sequenced material: whole blood, taken in connection with sensitization to the hapten diphenylcyclopropenone (DPC). These receptors came from a man younger than 35 with alopecia areata. Some clones in this sample may be carry-over from other donors' samples. Each CDR3 is given with its conserved first and last residue. Each record gives: CDR3 DNA, CDR3 protein, D gene, V gene, J gene, clone size. The D gene is left open where the match is weak. Expanded clones are given a class, and other clones once, few, many or no size at all.

TGTGCCAGCAGTTACTCGACTAGCTGGGGACGCACAGATACGCAGTATTTT	CASSYSTSWGRTDTQYF	TRBD2	TRBV6-5	TRBJ2-3	many
TGTGCCAGCAGTAACAAGACAGACCTGACCGGGGAGCTGTTTTTT	CASSNKTDLTGELFF	.	TRBV5-4	TRBJ2-2	few
TGTGCCAGCAGTGAACCGGACAGCCAAGAGACCCAGTACTTC	CASSEPDSQETQYF	.	TRBV2	TRBJ2-5	.
TGTGCCAGCAGGGACAGGGAAAGGCAGCCCCAGCATTTT	CASRDRERQPQHF	TRBD1	TRBV12-3/TRBV12-4	TRBJ1-5	.
TGTGCCAGCAGTTCCGGACAGTTCTATGGCTACACCTTC	CASSSGQFYGYTF	.	TRBV12-3/TRBV12-4	TRBJ1-2	.
TGTGCCAGCACCCCCGGGGAATCTTCTAACTATGGCTACACCTTC	CASTPGESSNYGYTF	.	TRBV6-1	TRBJ1-2	.
TGTGCCAGCAGCCCGAAGACAGGGAGGTCCTACGAGCAGTACTTC	CASSPKTGRSYEQYF	.	TRBV7-9	TRBJ2-7	few
TGTGCCACCAGTGATTCGGCAGGGGGCCATGAAAAACTGTTTTTT	CATSDSAGGHEKLFF	TRBD1	TRBV24-1	TRBJ1-4	few
TGTGCCAGCAGCTTAACGACCCAGGGGCGCCAAGAGACCCAGTACTTC	CASSLTTQGRQETQYF	.	TRBV7-3	TRBJ2-5	many
TGCGCCAGCAGCCAAGGTCCAGCGGGGTCTGGGGCCAACGTCCTGACTTTC	CASSQGPAGSGANVLTF	TRBD2	TRBV4-1	TRBJ2-6	few
TGTGCCAGCAGCTTACGACAGGACAATGAGCAGTTCTTC	CASSLRQDNEQFF	.	TRBV7-3	TRBJ2-1	.
TGTGCCAGCAGTGAAAAGGACAGGGGATCCTACAATGAGCAGTTCTTC	CASSEKDRGSYNEQFF	TRBD1	TRBV25-1	TRBJ2-1	few
TGTGCCAGCAGCGTAGCGGGGAATAATTCACCCCTCCACTTT	CASSVAGNNSPLHF	.	TRBV9	TRBJ1-6	.
TGTGCCAGCAGCGGAACGGGGGGGATCTACAATGAGCAGTTCTTC	CASSGTGGIYNEQFF	TRBD2	TRBV9	TRBJ2-1	few
TGTGCCAGCAGTGAATGGGAGGGGGCTACGCAGTATTTT	CASSEWEGATQYF	.	TRBV6-1	TRBJ2-3	.
TGTGCCAGCACCGAGACCCTGTTGGGGTCACCCCTCCACTTT	CASTETLLGSPLHF	.	TRBV6-2/TRBV6-3	TRBJ1-6	.
TGTGCCAGCAGTACCATACAGGTCCCCACATATTTGTACAATGAGCAGTTCTTC	CASSTIQVPTYLYNEQFF	.	TRBV2	TRBJ2-1	.
TGTGCCAGCAGCCAAGATATACAACAAAGGTATACGCAGTATTTT	CASSQDIQQRYTQYF	.	TRBV14	TRBJ2-3	few
TGTGCCAGCAGCCGCAGGGGGAGTGACGATACGCAGTATTTT	CASSRRGSDDTQYF	TRBD1	TRBV9	TRBJ2-3	.
TGCAGTGCTACCCCATCGGGATCAGAGACCCAGTACTTC	CSATPSGSETQYF	.	TRBV20-1	TRBJ2-5	few
TGTGCCATCAGCTCCACCGGGGAGCTGTTTTTT	CAISSTGELFF	.	TRBV10-3	TRBJ2-2	few
TGTGCCAGCAGCTTGTCAGGGGGCGCCTACAATGAGCAGTTCTTC	CASSLSGGAYNEQFF	TRBD1	TRBV7-3	TRBJ2-1	few
TGTGCCAGCAGCGTAGGAGATGAGCAGTTCTTC	CASSVGDEQFF	.	TRBV9	TRBJ2-1	few
TGTGCCAGCAGGCCGGGCTCCTTAAATGAAAAACTGTTTTTT	CASRPGSLNEKLFF	.	TRBV12-3/TRBV12-4	TRBJ1-4	.
TGTGCCAGCAGAGCTCGGGACAGGGACCAGCCCCAGCATTTT	CASRARDRDQPQHF	TRBD1	TRBV6-5	TRBJ1-5	many
TGTGCCAGCAGCTTACCGGGGGCTCCGTATGAGCAGTTCTTC	CASSLPGAPYEQFF	.	TRBV7-6	TRBJ2-1	many
TGCAGCGTTGAAGACGGAACAAGGAGCTCCTACGAGCAGTACTTC	CSVEDGTRSSYEQYF	.	TRBV29-1	TRBJ2-7	.
TGTGCCAGCACGAACGGGTGGGGGGCTGAAGCTTTCTTT	CASTNGWGAEAFF	.	TRBV6-5	TRBJ1-1	few
TGTGCCAGCAGCTTAGGGAGTAATCCGTTGGAGACCCAGTACTTC	CASSLGSNPLETQYF	.	TRBV11-3	TRBJ2-5	few
TGTGCCAGCAGCTCTGCAGGAGGGTACACTGAAGCTTTCTTT	CASSSAGGYTEAFF	.	TRBV5-6	TRBJ1-1	.
TGCGCCAGCAGCCCTCCTCCGGCTGCGAATTCCTATGAGCAGTTCTTC	CASSPPPAANSYEQFF	.	TRBV4-1	TRBJ2-1	few
TGTGCCAGCAGTGGGACAGGGTTCGAGACCCAGTACTTC	CASSGTGFETQYF	TRBD1	TRBV12-3/TRBV12-4	TRBJ2-5	.